Listed below are T cell receptor beta chains from one sample, sequenced in a study of blood T cell repertoires in COVID-19. Clones were read by immunoSEQ multiplex PCR, and TCRdb kept only the in-frame ones, dropping some. The table lists 20,000 to 25,000 clones, 65% to 85% of them singletons. Material for sequencing was peripheral blood. Receptors originate from a man older than 75 with active or convalescent COVID-19. Both conserved end residues are part of each CDR3. The D gene is left open where the match is weak. The size of a clone is reported for some rows only, either as once, few or many, or as a class for expanded clones.

d_call,j_call,v_call,clone_size,cdr3_nt,cdr3_aa
TRBD2,TRBJ2-2,TRBV9,.,TGTGCCAGCAGCGCCTTAGCGGGAGTCACGGGGGAGCTGTTTTTT,CASSALAGVTGELFF
.,TRBJ2-3,TRBV12-1,.,TGTGCCAGCAGCCGCCCGGGAAGGGTCTTTCGGGATACGCAGTATTTT,CASSRPGRVFRDTQYF
TRBD2,TRBJ2-5,TRBV19,.,TGTGCCAGTAGTATCCGAGGGGTAGCGGGAGGTGGAGAGACCCAGTACTTC,CASSIRGVAGGGETQYF
TRBD2,TRBJ2-7,TRBV9,.,TGTGCCAGCAGCGTAGTAGCGGGGGGGCCGGGGAACGAGCAGTACTTC,CASSVVAGGPGNEQYF
TRBD1,TRBJ2-1,TRBV4-1,.,TGCGCCAGCAGCCAACCCCGGGGACAGGAGTACAATGAGCAGTTCTTC,CASSQPRGQEYNEQFF
.,TRBJ2-7,TRBV5-4,once,TGTGCCAGCAGCTTGGGCGCGTCGCCCTACGAGCAGTACTTC,CASSLGASPYEQYF
.,TRBJ1-2,TRBV5-4,.,TGTGCCAGCAGGATCGGCGGGGATGGCTACACCTTC,CASRIGGDGYTF
TRBD2,TRBJ2-2,TRBV19,.,TGTGCCAGTAAGGGCGGGAGAACCGGGGAGCTGTTTTTT,CASKGGRTGELFF
.,TRBJ2-7,TRBV5-1,.,TGCGCCAGCAGCTTGGGGACAGCCACCTACGAGCAGTACTTC,CASSLGTATYEQYF
.,TRBJ1-3,TRBV7-9,once,TGTGCCAGCAGCTTTCGGGGGTCCTCTGGAAACACCATATATTTT,CASSFRGSSGNTIYF
TRBD2,TRBJ2-1,TRBV6-5,.,TGTGCCAGCAGTTACACCGCTAGCGGCAATGAGCAGTTCTTC,CASSYTASGNEQFF
TRBD1,TRBJ1-6,TRBV4-1,.,TGCGCCAGCAGCCAAGGGACAGGGGTGGGATCACCCCTCCACTTT,CASSQGTGVGSPLHF
.,TRBJ2-4,TRBV19,.,TGTGCCAGTATGACAGCCCCCCTTTACATTCAGTACTTC,CASMTAPLYIQYF
TRBD2,TRBJ2-3,TRBV6-1,.,TGTGCCAGCAGTGAATTCCCGGGACTAGCGGGGGGGCGGAGCACAGATACGCAGTATTTT,CASSEFPGLAGGRSTDTQYF
TRBD1,TRBJ1-6,TRBV5-6,medium-sized,TGTGCCAGCAGCAGGACAGGGGCGGGTAATTCACCCCTCCACTTT,CASSRTGAGNSPLHF
.,TRBJ2-3,TRBV6-2/TRBV6-3,once,TGTGCCAGCAGTTGGGACAAAACTAGCACAGATACGCAGTATTTT,CASSWDKTSTDTQYF
.,TRBJ1-2,TRBV28,.,TGTGCCAGCAGTTTAAGCTTTAACTATGGCTACACCTTC,CASSLSFNYGYTF
TRBD1,TRBJ2-5,TRBV18,.,TGTGCCAGCTCGCCTGGGACAGGACAAGAGACCCAGTACTTC,CASSPGTGQETQYF
.,TRBJ2-5,TRBV14,once,TGTGCCAGCAGCCAAGCCTCTATTCCTCAAGAGACCCAGTACTTC,CASSQASIPQETQYF
TRBD1,TRBJ1-3,TRBV4-2,few,TGTGCCAGCAGCCAAGGATACAGGGGGCGAAATGGAAACACCATATATTTT,CASSQGYRGRNGNTIYF
.,TRBJ1-4,TRBV6-5,.,TGTGCCAGCATGGTCTCGGAGGAGGGTAATGAAAAACTGTTTTTT,CASMVSEEGNEKLFF
.,TRBJ2-5,TRBV5-1,.,TGCGCCAGCAGCTTGGGACAGAGACAAGAGACCCAGTACTTC,CASSLGQRQETQYF
TRBD1,TRBJ1-2,TRBV30,.,TGTGCCTGGAGTGTACGCAGGGGGCAAGGATATGGCTACACCTTC,CAWSVRRGQGYGYTF
.,TRBJ2-7,TRBV6-6,once,TGTGCCAGCTCGGGCTCCTACGAGCAGTACTTC,CASSGSYEQYF
.,TRBJ2-7,TRBV3-1/TRBV3-2,.,TGTGCCAGCAGTTACTCGCGCGCCGACGAGCAGTACTTC,CASSYSRADEQYF
.,TRBJ2-7,TRBV2,.,TGTGCCAGCAGTCCCACCAATTGGGGGGAGGACGAGCAGTACTTC,CASSPTNWGEDEQYF
TRBD1,TRBJ1-5,TRBV5-1,few,TGCGCCAGCAGCCCGGTGGCAGGGGGTGGGCAGCCCCAGCATTTT,CASSPVAGGGQPQHF
TRBD1,TRBJ1-1,TRBV5-5,.,TGTGCCAGCAGCTGGCAGGGGGACACTGAAGCTTTCTTT,CASSWQGDTEAFF
TRBD1,TRBJ1-1,TRBV7-9,.,TGTGCCAGCAGCCAATCAGGGACAGCGAACACTGAAGCTTTCTTT,CASSQSGTANTEAFF
.,TRBJ1-1,TRBV7-8,.,TGTGCCAGCAGCTTAGTTCATATGGTACGGGGGAACACTGAAGCTTTCTTT,CASSLVHMVRGNTEAFF
.,TRBJ2-7,TRBV11-2,once,TGTGCCAGCAGCCCCGACAGCGGGCTATACGAGCAGTACTTC,CASSPDSGLYEQYF
.,TRBJ1-2,TRBV6-2/TRBV6-3,once,TGTGCCAGCAGCTCCTACGGTGATGGCTACACCTTC,CASSSYGDGYTF
.,TRBJ2-1,TRBV29-1,once,TGCAGCGTTGAAGATTGGAGGGGGCGAGACAATGAGCAGTTCTTC,CSVEDWRGRDNEQFF
TRBD2,TRBJ2-7,TRBV10-3,.,TGTGCCATCGCAGGACTAGCGGGGGCCGCCGAGCAGTACTTC,CAIAGLAGAAEQYF
.,TRBJ2-2,TRBV7-9,.,TGTGCCAGCAGCTTAGAATATGCGGGGGCGCTTGGTTACACCGGGGAGCTGTTTTTT,CASSLEYAGALGYTGELFF
TRBD2,TRBJ2-1,TRBV7-9,.,TGTGCCAGCAGCAAGGGACTAGCGGGCTATGAGCAGTTCTTC,CASSKGLAGYEQFF
.,TRBJ1-5,TRBV2,.,TGTGCCAGCAGAGAATTACAGGGACAGCCCCAGCATTTT,CASRELQGQPQHF
.,TRBJ1-4,TRBV5-1,.,TGCGCCAGCAGCCCCGGGGCGGGGCGGCCCACTAATGAAAAACTGTTTTTT,CASSPGAGRPTNEKLFF
TRBD2,TRBJ2-5,TRBV20-1,.,TGCAGTGATCGGGAGGGGACCCAGTACTTC,CSDREGTQYF
TRBD1,TRBJ2-5,TRBV5-8,.,TGTGCCAGCCAGGGGGTTAAGACCCAGTACTTC,CASQGVKTQYF
.,TRBJ2-7,TRBV4-2,.,TGTGCCAGCAGCCAAGTAAAGGGGTCCGAGCAGTACTTC,CASSQVKGSEQYF
.,TRBJ2-7,TRBV7-2,.,TGTGCCAGCAGCTCGGACTTCTCCTACGAGCAGTACTTC,CASSSDFSYEQYF
.,TRBJ1-2,TRBV15,.,TGTGCCACCAGCAGAGATTACGACCGCACGGGGTGGGGAGCCTATGGCTACACCTTC,CATSRDYDRTGWGAYGYTF